The 16 T cell receptor beta chains in this list originate from one sample, sequenced in a study of human T cells and chemical hapten exposure. Time point denoted: healthy volunteer bleed at 6 weeks. Someone pulled total RNA out of unfractionated whole blood. A single record per CDR3 protein comes from TCRdb applying MiXCR to the RACE reads. The sample yields tens of thousands of distinct CDR3 sequences, 3.7% seen once. The sample was whole blood. These receptors originate from a human donor in good health. Some clones in this sample may be carry-over from other donors' samples.

V usage is TRBV28 and J usage is TRBJ2-7, with 16 positions matching TRBD2. The CDR3 covers 19 residues. Germline V CDR1 and CDR2: MDHEN, SYDVKM. V was pared by 2 bases and J by 5 bases, with 12 bases of the junction left unmatched. The CDR3 region is CASSLEGTSGRAGKNEQYF. The CDR3 DNA reads TGTGCCAGCAGTTTAGAAGGGACTAGCGGGAGGGCCGGTAAGAACGAGCAGTACTTC.

In its sample, this clonotype was seen many times. The rearrangement uses TRBV4-1 and TRBJ1-5, with D maybe TRBD1 (6 bases). Germline loops: CDR1 MGHRA, CDR2 YSYEKL. Trimming cost V 4 bases and J 6 bases, with 25 bases left between them. The CDR3 runs 18 residues. The CDR3 region is CASSPILQGKLGGQPQHF. The DNA for the CDR3 is TGCGCCAGCAGCCCTATCCTACAGGGAAAGTTAGGTGGTCAGCCCCAGCATTTT.

Many counts were recorded for this clonotype. J is TRBJ2-7 and V is TRBV6-5; 7 bases line up with TRBD1. With 6 bases clipped from V and 6 bases from J, the junction kept 8 bases outside the gene matches. The CDR3 is 13 residues long. Germline CDR1 and CDR2: MNHEY and SVGAGI. CDR3 DNA: TGTGCCAGCAGAAGGGGACAGCGCGCCGAGCAGTACTTC. Protein: CASRRGQRAEQYF.

V usage is TRBV28 and J usage is TRBJ1-1; 8 bases match TRBD1. V shed 5 bases, J shed 10 bases, and the junction held 15 bases outside the gene matches. The CDR3 is 15 residues long. Germline assignment: CDR1 MDHEN and CDR2 SYDVKM. The CDR3 bases are TGTGCCAGCAGTCCCCGGGCAGGGGGCGCGATACGAGCTTTCTTT. Protein sequence: CASSPRAGGAIRAFF.

This clonotype has a count of ten or more. The chain has TRBV5-6 and TRBJ2-6; a weak D match, TRBD2 (6 bases). The CDR3 is 17 amino acids. The V end was cut by 3 bases, the J end by 2 bases, with 15 bases between. Germline CDR1 and CDR2: SGHDT and YYEEEE. This CDR3 is CASSWGVSNAGANVLTF. For the CDR3, the DNA is TGTGCCAGCAGCTGGGGGGTCTCCAACGCTGGGGCCAACGTCCTGACTTTC.

This clonotype came up many times. The chain is built from TRBV18 and TRBJ2-2; TRBD1 matches at 8 bases. The ends lost 6 bases at V and 3 bases at J; junction bases unmatched: 6. Germline assignment: CDR1 KGHSH and CDR2 LQKENI. This CDR3 comprises 15 residues. The CDR3, as DNA: TGTGCCAGCTCGCAGGGGGCTGCGGACACCGGGGAGCTGTTTTTT. Translated: CASSQGAADTGELFF.

This clonotype was counted ten times or more. J is TRBJ2-3 and V is TRBV4-1; tentatively, D is TRBD1 or TRBD2 (5 bases each). There are 13 residues in the CDR3. Trimming pared 4 bases from V and 4 bases from J, leaving 9 bases between. CDR1 is MGHRA and CDR2 is YSYEKL in the germline V gene. The CDR3 region has the DNA TGCGCCAGCAGCCGGGACGGGCCAGATACGCAGTATTTT. Translation gives CASSRDGPDTQYF.

This clonotype came up many times. The J gene is TRBJ2-7, the V gene TRBV6-5; D is perhaps TRBD1 or TRBD2 (6 bases each). The CDR3 runs to 14 residues. V was shortened by 6 bases and J by 4 bases, with 16 bases between the two germline ends. Germline V CDR1 and CDR2: MNHEY, SVGAGI. The CDR3 coding sequence is TGTGCCAGCAGGACCGGGGGCGTCCCATACGAGCAGTACTTC. Translation gives CASRTGGVPYEQYF.

This clonotype was recorded many times. The V and J genes are TRBV4-1 and TRBJ2-6, with no clear D. The CDR3 sequence is 14 residues long. Germline values: CDR1 MGHRA, CDR2 YSYEKL. Trimming took off 4 bases at V and 0 bases at J, with 4 bases between the two ends. The CDR3 DNA is TGCGCCAGCAGCCGTGACTCTGGGGCCAACGTCCTGACTTTC. Amino acids: CASSRDSGANVLTF.

In this sample, this clonotype turned up many times. The chain links TRBV28 to TRBJ2-7; D uncertain. The CDR3 runs to 12 residues. Germline-derived CDR1 and CDR2 are MDHEN and SYDVKM. The V gene lost 6 bases and the J gene lost 6 bases, with 12 bases spanning the gap. In nucleotides, the CDR3 is TGTGCCAGCAGCCCAACCCTGGGCGAGCAGTACTTC. Amino acid sequence: CASSPTLGEQYF.

In this sample, this clonotype turned up many times. J is TRBJ1-3 and V is TRBV27; 7 bases map to TRBD1. The CDR3 is made up of 17 amino acids. Germline-derived CDR1 and CDR2 are MNHEY and SMNVEV (reference sequence). V lost 6 bases to trimming and J lost 0 bases; unmatched junction nucleotides: 11. The CDR3 region is CASSRIVQGSSGNTIYF. The CDR3 bases are TGTGCCAGCAGCCGCATCGTACAGGGGAGCTCTGGAAACACCATATATTTT.

CDR3 DNA: TGCGCCAGCAGCTTGGTTGGCAGGGGGCAAGCTGAAGCTTTCTTT. Protein sequence: CASSLVGRGQAEAFF. The chain combines TRBV5-1 with TRBJ1-1; 8 positions agree with TRBD1. Losses at the gene ends were 0 bases for V and 6 bases for J; bases not matched to a gene: 7. Germline values: CDR1 SGHRS, CDR2 YFSETQ. The CDR3 totals 15 residues.

This clonotype was seen at least ten times. This chain joins TRBV27 and TRBJ1-5; TRBD1 matches at 7 bases. The CDR3 totals 16 residues. Trimming cost V 5 bases and J 0 bases; bases outside gene matches: 7. Germline V CDR1 and CDR2: MNHEY, SMNVEV (reference sequence). The CDR3 bases are TGTGCCAGCAGTCCAGCGTGGACAGGTAGCAATCAGCCCCAGCATTTT. Encoded protein: CASSPAWTGSNQPQHF.

The chain uses TRBV5-1 and TRBJ2-4; TRBD2 agrees at 13 bases. This CDR3 region has 16 residues. Germline assignment: CDR1 SGHRS and CDR2 YFSETQ. V was clipped by 4 bases and J by 1 base; unmatched bases: 2. CDR3 sequence: CASSPGLAGAKNIQYF. The DNA for the CDR3 is TGCGCCAGCAGCCCGGGACTAGCGGGGGCCAAAAACATTCAGTACTTC.

This clonotype has more than one count but fewer than ten. This chain joins TRBV6-4 and TRBJ1-1; 7 nucleotides match TRBD1. Germline CDR1 MRHNA, CDR2 SNTAGT. The CDR3 covers 17 residues. J gave up 0 bases and V 3 bases, and 10 bases lay outside the gene matches. The CDR3 loop is CASSDPPGQYLNTEAFF. The CDR3 DNA sequence: TGTGCCAGCAGTGATCCCCCGGGACAGTACTTGAACACTGAAGCTTTCTTT.

This clonotype was found many times. V gene TRBV29-1 combines with J gene TRBJ2-7, with a tentative D call TRBD1 (6 bases). Trimming removed 4 bases from V and 6 bases from J, with 13 bases in between. This CDR3 comprises 12 residues. The germline CDR1 and CDR2 sequences are SQVTM and ANQGSEA. Written as DNA, the CDR3 is TGCAGCGTTGCAGGGAAAGGGGGCGAGCAGTACTTC. The encoded protein is CSVAGKGGEQYF.